A single sample is the source of the 14 T cell receptor beta chains below, sequenced in a study of OX40 agonist ivuxolimab in advanced cancers. Clones were read by immunoSEQ multiplex PCR, and TCRdb kept only the in-frame ones, dropping some. The sample consists of approximately 60,000 clones, just under 85% of them appearing once. This specimen consisted of CD4+ or CD8+ T cells sorted from blood, obtained in a trial of the OX40 agonist ivuxolimab. These receptor sequences come from an adult with an advanced solid tumor such as melanoma, head and neck, liver or kidney cancer.

This clone occurred a few times. This rearrangement joins TRBV19 to TRBJ1-3; D gene unclear. Germline CDR1 and CDR2: LNHDA and SQIVND (reference sequence). The V and J ends lost 7 bases and 0 bases respectively, with 4 bases between them. The CDR3 sequence is 12 residues long. The CDR3 sequence is CASTSSGNTIYF. The CDR3 DNA reads TGTGCCAGTACCTCCTCTGGAAACACCATATATTTT.

The V and J genes are TRBV11-2 and TRBJ2-5, with D perhaps being TRBD1 or TRBD2 (6 bases each). Matching the DNA end better, TRBJ2-7 makes the J call doubtful. This CDR3 spans 18 amino acids. Per germline, CDR1 SGHAT and CDR2 FQNNGV. Written as DNA, the CDR3 is TGTGCCAGCAGCCCCACTTCCAGGACGAGGGGGGATACCTACGAGCAGTACTTC. It codes for CASSPTSRTRGDTYEQYF.

V is TRBV6-1 and J is TRBJ2-7; D perhaps matches TRBD2 (5 bases). The CDR3 extends over 12 amino acids. Germline CDR1 reads MNHNS; CDR2 reads SASEGT. With 4 bases removed from V and 6 bases from J, the gap between germline ends came to 10 bases. The DNA for the CDR3 is TGTGCCAGCAGTGTCCAGCGGAGCGAGCAGTACTTC. It is translated as CASSVQRSEQYF.

The chain is built from TRBV9 and TRBJ2-3, with 9 bases lining up with TRBD1. Germline V gene sequence: CDR1 SGDLS, CDR2 YYNGEE. The CDR3 extends over 15 amino acids. Trimming cost V 4 bases and J 6 bases; bases outside gene matches: 9. In DNA form, the CDR3 reads TGTGCCAGCAGCACAGTTACAGGGGGCTCGGATACGCAGTATTTT. Its protein is CASSTVTGGSDTQYF. Complete variable domain (other parts from reference TRBV9 and TRBJ2-3): DSGVTQTPKHLITATGQRVTLRCSPRSGDLSVYWYQQSLDQGLQFLIQYYNGEERAKGNILERFSAQQFPDLHSELNLSSLELGDSALYFCASSTVTGGSDTQYFGPGTRLTVL.

The chain is built from TRBV4-2 and TRBJ1-3; D perhaps matches TRBD1 (5 bases). Trimming shortened V by 4 bases and J by 0 bases, and 13 bases separated the two germline ends. Per germline, CDR1 LGHNA and CDR2 YNFKEQ. The CDR3 loop spans 16 amino acids. In nucleotides, the CDR3 is TGTGCCAGCAGCCTGGACCGGGGCTTCTCTGGAAACACCATATATTTT. Translation: CASSLDRGFSGNTIYF.

The V call is TRBV19, the J call TRBJ2-7; 7 positions match TRBD1. CDR1 LNHDA and CDR2 SQIVND come from the germline V gene (reference sequence). The CDR3 is made up of 12 amino acids. The junction had 4 bases not matched to a gene; V was cut back by 8 bases and J by 3 bases. DNA for the CDR3: TGTGCCAGTCGACAGGGAGACTACGAGCAGTACTTC. As protein: CASRQGDYEQYF.

The chain carries TRBV30 and TRBJ1-5; tentatively, D is TRBD1 (6 bases). V dropped 4 bases and J dropped 5 bases, with 12 bases sitting between them. The CDR3 covers 13 residues. Looked up from germline, CDR1 is GTSNPN and CDR2 is SVGIG (reference sequence). CDR3 amino acids: CAWTAGGDQPQHF. The CDR3, as DNA: TGTGCCTGGACTGCGGGGGGCGATCAGCCCCAGCATTTT.

The chain links TRBV5-4 to TRBJ2-5, with 11 bases that match TRBD2. Germline V gene data show CDR1 as SGHNT and CDR2 as YYREEE (reference sequence). V lost 6 bases, J lost 2 bases, and 6 bases stayed unmatched. This CDR3 is built from 15 residues. As DNA, the CDR3 is TGTGCCAGCACCGAACTAGCGGGGGTTCAAGAGACCCAGTACTTC. Its translation: CASTELAGVQETQYF.

The chain joins TRBV6-1 to TRBJ2-4, with a weak D call TRBD2 (6 bases). This CDR3 comprises 16 residues. V was shortened by 0 bases and J by 2 bases, with 11 bases between the two germline ends. In germline, CDR1 is MNHNS, CDR2 SASEGT. CDR3 nucleotide sequence: TGTGCCAGCAGTGAAGCGGGGGGTTTCCCCAAAAACATTCAGTACTTC. It encodes CASSEAGGFPKNIQYF.

The genes are TRBV7-9 and TRBJ1-4, with TRBD1 as a possible D gene (5 bases). The CDR3 has 12 residues. The germline CDR1 and CDR2 sequences are SEHNR and FQNEAQ (reference sequence). V was clipped by 11 bases and J by 4 bases, with 11 bases between them. The CDR3: CAQGLDNEKLFF. In DNA form, the CDR3 reads TGTGCCCAGGGATTGGATAATGAAAAACTGTTTTTT.

The rearrangement links TRBV4-1 to TRBJ2-1, with TRBD2 matching over 12 bases. The CDR3 covers 15 residues. Germline assignment: CDR1 MGHRA and CDR2 YSYEKL. Trimming took 1 base from V and 7 from J; bases not matched to a gene: 2. The CDR3 sequence: CASSQGLAGVNEQFF. CDR3 coding DNA: TGCGCCAGCAGCCAAGGACTAGCGGGAGTTAATGAGCAGTTCTTC.

The CDR3 spells CASSQGTGASGNTIYF. The CDR3 coding sequence is TGCGCCAGCAGCCAAGGTACAGGGGCCTCTGGAAACACCATATATTTT. The chain uses TRBV4-3 and TRBJ1-3, with 7 bases matching TRBD1. The germline V gene has CDR1 LGHNA and CDR2 YSLEER. With 1 base clipped from V and 0 bases from J, the junction kept 3 bases outside the gene matches. This CDR3 has 16 residues.

This chain uses TRBV29-1 with TRBJ2-7; TRBD1 agrees at 7 bases. The V and J ends lost 6 bases and 3 bases, in that order; junction bases with no gene match: 5. This CDR3 has 12 amino acids. Germline V gene data show CDR1 as SQVTM and CDR2 as ANQGSEA. CDR3: CSVLGQLYEQYF. As DNA, the CDR3 is TGCAGCGTGCTGGGACAGCTCTACGAGCAGTACTTC.

The chain uses TRBV11-3 and TRBJ1-4, with D possibly matching TRBD1 (5 bases). The CDR3 length is 14 residues. Per the germline V gene, CDR1 is SGHNT and CDR2 is YENEEA. The V end lost 1 base, the J end lost 8 bases, and 11 bases lay between the germline ends. CDR3 DNA: TGTGCCAGCAGCTTAGCGGCCGCAGGGGAAAAACTGTTTTTT. Its protein product is CASSLAAAGEKLFF.